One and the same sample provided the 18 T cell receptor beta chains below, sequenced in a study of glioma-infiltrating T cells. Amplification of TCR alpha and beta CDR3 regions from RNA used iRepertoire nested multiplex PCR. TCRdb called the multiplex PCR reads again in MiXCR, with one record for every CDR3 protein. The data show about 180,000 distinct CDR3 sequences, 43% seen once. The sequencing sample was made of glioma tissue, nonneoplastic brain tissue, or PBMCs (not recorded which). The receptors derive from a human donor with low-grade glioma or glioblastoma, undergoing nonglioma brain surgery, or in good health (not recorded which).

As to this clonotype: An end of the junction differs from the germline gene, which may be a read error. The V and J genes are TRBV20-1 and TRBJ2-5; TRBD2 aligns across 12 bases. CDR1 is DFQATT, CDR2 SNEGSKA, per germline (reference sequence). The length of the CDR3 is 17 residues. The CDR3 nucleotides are TGCAGTGCTAGCCCGACTAGCGGGAGAATTTTAGTAGAGAACCAGTACTTC. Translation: CSASPTSGRILVENQYF.

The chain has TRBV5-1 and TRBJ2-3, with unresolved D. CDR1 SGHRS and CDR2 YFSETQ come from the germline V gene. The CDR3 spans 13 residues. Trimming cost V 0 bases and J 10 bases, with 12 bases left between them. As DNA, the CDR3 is TGCGCCAGCAGCTTGGCTGGGAAGTCAGCGCAGTATTTT. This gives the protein CASSLAGKSAQYF.

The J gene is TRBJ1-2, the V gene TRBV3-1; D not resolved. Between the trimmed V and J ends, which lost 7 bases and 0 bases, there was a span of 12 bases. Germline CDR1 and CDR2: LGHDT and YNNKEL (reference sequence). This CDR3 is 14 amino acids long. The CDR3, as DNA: TGTGCCAGCAACGCTCGGGGTCCTAACTATGGCTACACCTTC. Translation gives CASNARGPNYGYTF.

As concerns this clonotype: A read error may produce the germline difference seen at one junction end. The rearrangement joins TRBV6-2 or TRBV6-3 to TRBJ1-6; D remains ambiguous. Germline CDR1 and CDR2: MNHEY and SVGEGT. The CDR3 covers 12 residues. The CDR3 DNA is TGTGCGAGCTTGGATTTCGAGTCACCCCTCAACTTT. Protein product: CASLDFESPLNF.

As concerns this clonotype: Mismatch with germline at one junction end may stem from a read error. For the CDR3, the DNA is TGTGCCAGCAGTCCTCCACTAGCGGGAGGGCGTACAGATACCCATTACTTC. Translated: CASSPPLAGGRTDTHYF. This chain uses TRBV28 with TRBJ2-5; 13 nucleotides agree with TRBD2. CDR1 MDHEN and CDR2 SYDVKM come from the germline V gene. CDR3 length: 17 amino acids. Full variable domain (rest looked up from reference TRBV28 and TRBJ2-5): DVKVTQSSRYLVKRTGEKVFLECVQDMDHENMFWYRQDPGLGLRLIYFSYDVKMKEKGDIPEGYSVSREKKERFSLILESASTNQTSMYLCASSPPLAGGRTDTHYFGPGTRLLVL.

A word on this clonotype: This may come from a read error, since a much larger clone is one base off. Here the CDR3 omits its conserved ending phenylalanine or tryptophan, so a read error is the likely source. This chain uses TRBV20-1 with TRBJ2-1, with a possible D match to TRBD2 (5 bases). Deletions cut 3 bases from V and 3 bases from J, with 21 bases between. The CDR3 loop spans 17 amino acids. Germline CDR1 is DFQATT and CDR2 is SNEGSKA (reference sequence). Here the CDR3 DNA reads TGCAGTGCTAGGGTCCCTTGGCGGGCGACCAACTACAATGAGCAGTTCCTC. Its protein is CSARVPWRATNYNEQFL.

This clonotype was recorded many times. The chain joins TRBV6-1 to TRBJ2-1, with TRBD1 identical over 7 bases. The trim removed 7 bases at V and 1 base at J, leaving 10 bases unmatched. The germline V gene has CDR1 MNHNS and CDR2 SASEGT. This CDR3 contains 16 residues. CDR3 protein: CASNSYRGSSYNEQFF. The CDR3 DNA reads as TGTGCCAGCAACTCCTACAGGGGTAGTTCCTACAATGAGCAGTTCTTC.

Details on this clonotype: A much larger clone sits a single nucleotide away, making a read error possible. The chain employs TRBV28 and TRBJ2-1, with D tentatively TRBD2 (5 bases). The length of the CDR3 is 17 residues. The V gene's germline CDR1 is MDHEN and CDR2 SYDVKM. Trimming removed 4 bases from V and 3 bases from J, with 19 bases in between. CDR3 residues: CASSYPFTRGFYNEQFF. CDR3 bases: TGTGCCAGCAGTTATCCGTTTACTAGAGGGTTCTACAATGAGCAGTTCTTC. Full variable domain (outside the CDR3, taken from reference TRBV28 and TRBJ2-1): DVKVTQSSRYLVKRTGEKVFLECVQDMDHENMFWYRQDPGLGLRLIYFSYDVKMKEKGDIPEGYSVSREKKERFSLILESASTNQTSMYLCASSYPFTRGFYNEQFFGPGTRLTVL.

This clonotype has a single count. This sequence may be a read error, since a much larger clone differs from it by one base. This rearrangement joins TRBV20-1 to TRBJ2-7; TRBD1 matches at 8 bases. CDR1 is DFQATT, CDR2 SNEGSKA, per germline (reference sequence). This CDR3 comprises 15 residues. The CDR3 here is CIATTDRGGIHEQYF. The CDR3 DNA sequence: TGCATTGCTACTACCGACAGGGGAGGAATCCACGAGCAGTACTTC.

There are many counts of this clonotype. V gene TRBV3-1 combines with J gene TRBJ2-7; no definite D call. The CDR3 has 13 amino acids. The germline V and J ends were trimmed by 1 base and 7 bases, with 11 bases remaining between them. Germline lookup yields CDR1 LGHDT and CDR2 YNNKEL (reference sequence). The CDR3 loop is CASSQVWRSEQYF. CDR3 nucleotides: TGTGCCAGCAGCCAAGTCTGGCGGAGTGAGCAGTACTTC.

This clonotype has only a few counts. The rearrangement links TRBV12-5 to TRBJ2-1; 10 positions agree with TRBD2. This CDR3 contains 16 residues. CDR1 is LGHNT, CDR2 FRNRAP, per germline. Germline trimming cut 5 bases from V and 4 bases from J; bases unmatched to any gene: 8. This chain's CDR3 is CASGPGAGGTYNEQFF. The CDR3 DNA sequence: TGTGCTAGTGGTCCGGGAGCGGGAGGGACGTACAATGAGCAGTTCTTC.

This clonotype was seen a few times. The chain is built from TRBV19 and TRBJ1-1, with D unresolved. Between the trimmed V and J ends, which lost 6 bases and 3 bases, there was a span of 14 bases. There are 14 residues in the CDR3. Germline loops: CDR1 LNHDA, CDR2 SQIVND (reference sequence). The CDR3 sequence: CASSPGPTDTEAFF. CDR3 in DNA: TGTGCCAGTAGCCCCGGCCCAACAGACACTGAAGCTTTCTTT.

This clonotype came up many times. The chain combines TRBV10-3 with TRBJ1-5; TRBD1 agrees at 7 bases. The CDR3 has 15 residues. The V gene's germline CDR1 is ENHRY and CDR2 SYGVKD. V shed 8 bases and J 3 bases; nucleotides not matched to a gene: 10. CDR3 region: CAIAPTGTDNQPQHF. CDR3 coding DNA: TGTGCCATCGCTCCTACCGGGACAGACAATCAGCCCCAGCATTTT.

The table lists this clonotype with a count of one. The CDR3 DNA follows: TGTGCCAGAAAACGACTAGCGGAAACAGATACGCAGTATTTT. Its protein product is CARKRLAETDTQYF. The V call is TRBV6-1, the J call TRBJ2-3; 9 bases map to TRBD2. From germline, CDR1 is MNHNS and CDR2 SASEGT. The CDR3 length is 14 residues. Losses at the gene ends were 9 bases for V and 3 bases for J; bases not matched to a gene: 7.

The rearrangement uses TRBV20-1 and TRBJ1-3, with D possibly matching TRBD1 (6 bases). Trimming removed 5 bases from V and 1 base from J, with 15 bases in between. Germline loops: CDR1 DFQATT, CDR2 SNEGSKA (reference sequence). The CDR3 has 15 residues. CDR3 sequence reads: CSAWGHTISGNTIYF. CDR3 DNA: TGCAGTGCTTGGGGACATACGATATCTGGAAACACCATATATTTT.

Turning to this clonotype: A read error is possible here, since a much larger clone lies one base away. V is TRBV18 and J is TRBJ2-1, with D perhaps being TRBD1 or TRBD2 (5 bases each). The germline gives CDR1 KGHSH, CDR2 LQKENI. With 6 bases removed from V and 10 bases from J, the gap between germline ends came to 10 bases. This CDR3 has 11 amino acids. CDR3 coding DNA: TGTGCCAGCTCCCCTGAGGGGGAGCAGTTCTTC. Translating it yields CASSPEGEQFF.

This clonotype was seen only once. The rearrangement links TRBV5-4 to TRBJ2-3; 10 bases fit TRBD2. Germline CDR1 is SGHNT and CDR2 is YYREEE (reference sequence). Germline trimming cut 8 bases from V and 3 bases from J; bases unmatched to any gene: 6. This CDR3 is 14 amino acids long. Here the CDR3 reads CASYTSGMTDTQYF. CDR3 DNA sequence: TGTGCCAGTTATACTAGCGGGATGACAGATACGCAGTATTTT.

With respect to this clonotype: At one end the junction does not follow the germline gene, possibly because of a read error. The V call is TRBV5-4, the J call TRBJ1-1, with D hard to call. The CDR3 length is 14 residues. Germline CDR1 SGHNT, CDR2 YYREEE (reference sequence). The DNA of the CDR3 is TGTGCCAGCAGATTGGCCAGAGGACGGGCTGAAGCTTTCTTT. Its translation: CASRLARGRAEAFF.